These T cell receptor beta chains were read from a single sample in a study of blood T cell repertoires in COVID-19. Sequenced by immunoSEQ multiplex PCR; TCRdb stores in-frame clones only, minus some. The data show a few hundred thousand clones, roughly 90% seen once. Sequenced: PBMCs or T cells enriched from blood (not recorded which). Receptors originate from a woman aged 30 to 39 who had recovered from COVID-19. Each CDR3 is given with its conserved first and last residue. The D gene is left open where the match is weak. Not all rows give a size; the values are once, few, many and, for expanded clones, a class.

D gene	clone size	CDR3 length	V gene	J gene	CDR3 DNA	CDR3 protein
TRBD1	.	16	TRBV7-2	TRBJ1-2	TGTGCCAGCAGCTCCTATAGCGGACAGGGCGGCTATGGCTACACCTTC	CASSSYSGQGGYGYTF
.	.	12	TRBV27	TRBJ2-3	TGTGCCAGCAGTTTATCTGGCAGTGAGCAGTATTTT	CASSLSGSEQYF
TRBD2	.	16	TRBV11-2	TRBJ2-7	TGTGCCAGCAGCTTCCGCGCTAGCGGGGGCCTCTACGAGCAGTACTTC	CASSFRASGGLYEQYF
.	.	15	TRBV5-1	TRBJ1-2	TGCGCCAGCAGCTTGGCCGAATCGGGGTTGAGTGGCTACACCTTC	CASSLAESGLSGYTF
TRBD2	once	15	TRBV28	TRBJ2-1	TGTGCCAGCAGTTTCTTGAGCGGGAGGAGTTGGGAGCAGTTCTTC	CASSFLSGRSWEQFF
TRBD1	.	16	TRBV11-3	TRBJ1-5	TGTGCCAGCAGACCGGGGACAGACCATAGCAATCAGCCCCAGCATTTT	CASRPGTDHSNQPQHF
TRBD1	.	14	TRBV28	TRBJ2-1	TGTGCCAGCAGGCTGAGGACAGGCTACAATGAGCAGTTCTTC	CASRLRTGYNEQFF
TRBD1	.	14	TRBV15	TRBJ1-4	TGTGCCACCAGCAGAGCGGGACAGGGTGAAAAACTGTTTTTT	CATSRAGQGEKLFF
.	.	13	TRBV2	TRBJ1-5	TGTGCCAGCAGCGTTTTTGTCAATCAGCCCCAGCATTTT	CASSVFVNQPQHF
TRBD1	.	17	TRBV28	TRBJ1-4	TGTGCCAGCAGTCCCGGGACAGGGATTGCAACTAATGAAAAACTGTTTTTT	CASSPGTGIATNEKLFF
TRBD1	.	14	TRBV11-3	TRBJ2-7	TGTGCCAGCAGCCCACGGGACAGGACCTACGAGCAGTACTTC	CASSPRDRTYEQYF
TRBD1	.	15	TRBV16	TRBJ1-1	TGTGCCAGCAGCCAATCGGGGACAGGGAACACTGAAGCTTTCTTT	CASSQSGTGNTEAFF
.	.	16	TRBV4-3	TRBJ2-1	TGCGCCAGCAGCCAAGATAGACAGGAGCCCCTCAGGGAGCAGTTCTTC	CASSQDRQEPLREQFF
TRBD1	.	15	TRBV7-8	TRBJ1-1	TGTGCCAGCAGCGAACAAGGGACAGTCAACACTGAAGCTTTCTTT	CASSEQGTVNTEAFF
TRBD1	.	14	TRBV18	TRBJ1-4	TGTGCCAGCTCCCAAGGACAGGGGAATGAAAAACTGTTTTTT	CASSQGQGNEKLFF
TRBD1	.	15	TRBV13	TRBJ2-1	TGTGCCAGCAGCGCCGCCGGGACAGGGGTGGCGGAGCAGTTCTTC	CASSAAGTGVAEQFF
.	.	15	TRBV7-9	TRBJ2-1	TGTGCCAGCAGCTATAGCGGAAGCTCCTACAATGAGCAGTTCTTC	CASSYSGSSYNEQFF
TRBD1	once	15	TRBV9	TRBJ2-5	TGTGCCAGCAGCCTCCGGGACAGGCCCTCCGTGGTCCAGTACTTC	CASSLRDRPSVVQYF
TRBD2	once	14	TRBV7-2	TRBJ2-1	TGTGCCAGCAGCCAGCGGGAGGGCTACAATGAGCAGTTCTTC	CASSQREGYNEQFF
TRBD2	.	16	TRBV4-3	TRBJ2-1	TGCGCCAGCAGCCAAGGAGCGGGAGGGTCCTACAATGAGCAGTTCTTC	CASSQGAGGSYNEQFF
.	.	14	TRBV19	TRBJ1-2	TGTGCCAGTAGTCCACAGGGATACGTAGGAGGCTACACCTTC	CASSPQGYVGGYTF
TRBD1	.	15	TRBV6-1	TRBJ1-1	TGTGCCAGCAGTTTTACCGGGACAGGGAACACTGAAGCTTTCTTT	CASSFTGTGNTEAFF
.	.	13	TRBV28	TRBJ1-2	TGTGCCAGCAGTTTATCGACAGTTAATGGCTACACCTTC	CASSLSTVNGYTF
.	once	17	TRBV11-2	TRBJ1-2	TGTGCCAGCAGCTTATTACCCTCGGAGGGGGGGGCCTATGGCTACACCTTC	CASSLLPSEGGAYGYTF
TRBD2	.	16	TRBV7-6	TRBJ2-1	TGTGCCAGCAGCTTAAAGGCGGGAGGAGTGGTTAATGAGCAGTTCTTC	CASSLKAGGVVNEQFF
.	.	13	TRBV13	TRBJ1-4	TGTGCCAGCAGCGCGGACAGTAATGAAAAACTGTTTTTT	CASSADSNEKLFF
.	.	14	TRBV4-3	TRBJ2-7	TGCGCCAGCAGCCAAGACCTAGTTGTTGACGAGCAGTACTTC	CASSQDLVVDEQYF
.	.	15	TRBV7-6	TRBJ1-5	TGTGCCAGCAGCTTAGTTGTAGCGGACAATCAGCCCCAGCATTTT	CASSLVVADNQPQHF
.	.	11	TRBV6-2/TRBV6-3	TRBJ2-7	TGTGCCAGCAGTTCAACCTACGAGCAGTACTTC	CASSSTYEQYF